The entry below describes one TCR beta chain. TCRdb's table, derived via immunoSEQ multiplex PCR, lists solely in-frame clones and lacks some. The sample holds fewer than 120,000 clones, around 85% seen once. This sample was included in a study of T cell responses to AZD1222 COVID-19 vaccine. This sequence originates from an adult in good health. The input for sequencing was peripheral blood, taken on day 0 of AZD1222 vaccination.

The CDR3 reads CASSLARGSGYTF. For the CDR3, the DNA is TGTGCCAGCAGTTTAGCGCGGGGTAGTGGCTACACCTTC. This sequence joins TRBV12-3 or TRBV12-4 and TRBJ1-2; D is ambiguous. Deletions cut 0 bases from V and 7 bases from J, with 9 bases between. The CDR3 totals 13 residues.